Included here is one TCR beta chain sequence, with context. TCRdb analysed the RACE reads with MiXCR anew, one entry per CDR3 protein. In the table there are fewer than 200,000 distinct CDR3 sequences, more than 20% of which are singletons. The entry originates in a study of human T cells and chemical hapten exposure. Time point specified: patch test 1, 2 weeks after DPC sensitization. The sample's treatment: therapeutic diphenylcyclopropenone sensitization with weekly scalp DPC. Those who donated were patients with alopecia, 18 to 70 years of age, and suitable for DPC. Total RNA came from unfractionated whole blood. The length of the CDR3 is 15 residues. The V end was cut by 0 bases, the J end by 0 bases, with 9 bases between. Germline V gene data show CDR1 as DFQATT and CDR2 as SNEGSKA (reference sequence).

Sample: whole blood, taken in connection with sensitization to the hapten diphenylcyclopropenone (DPC). The J gene is TRBJ1-3, the V gene TRBV20-1; D gene unclear. The TCR originated in a woman between 45 and 65 years old with alopecia areata. Some clones in this sample may be carry-over from other donors' samples. DNA of the CDR3: TGCAGTGCTAGAGATACGGCGGGCTCTGGAAACACCATATATTTT. Amino acids: CSARDTAGSGNTIYF.